These 16 T cell receptor beta chains were sequenced from one sample in a study of blood T cell repertoires in COVID-19. Sequenced by immunoSEQ multiplex PCR; TCRdb stores in-frame clones only, minus some. The sample has some 80,000 clones; roughly 80% are singletons. The material sequenced was peripheral blood. Receptors were obtained from a woman in her forties with active or convalescent COVID-19.

The rearrangement links TRBV7-3 to TRBJ2-1; 9 positions match TRBD2. Germline V gene lookup returns CDR1 SGHTA and CDR2 FQGTGA. Trimming at V came to 5 bases and at J to 7 bases, leaving 9 bases not matched to a gene. The CDR3 has 15 amino acids. CDR3 protein: CASSTIAGEGNEQFF. As DNA, the CDR3 is TGTGCCAGCAGCACTATAGCGGGAGAGGGAAATGAGCAGTTCTTC.

This clone was counted a single time. This chain connects TRBV27 to TRBJ2-7; 8 nucleotides line up with TRBD1. The junction had 5 bases not matched to a gene; V was cut back by 5 bases and J by 2 bases. The CDR3 length is 14 residues. The germline gives CDR1 MNHEY, CDR2 SMNVEV (reference sequence). CDR3 protein: CASSPTGVPYEQYF. In DNA, the CDR3 is TGTGCCAGCAGTCCGACAGGGGTCCCCTACGAGCAGTACTTC.

The chain employs TRBV11-2 and TRBJ2-1; a weak D match, TRBD2 (6 bases). V gave up 6 bases and J gave up 7 bases, with 16 bases separating them. In germline, CDR1 is SGHAT, CDR2 FQNNGV. There are 14 residues in the CDR3. The CDR3 reads CASSPGLSTNEQFF. CDR3 nucleotides: TGTGCCAGCAGTCCGGGACTTTCGACGAATGAGCAGTTCTTC.

This rearrangement joins TRBV4-3 to TRBJ1-3; possible D gene TRBD1, 5 bases. Germline loops: CDR1 LGHNA, CDR2 YSLEER. V was pared by 0 bases and J by 0 bases, with 15 bases between. This CDR3 contains 18 residues. CDR3 in amino acids: CASSQDLRPGYSGNTIYF. The CDR3 region has the DNA TGCGCCAGCAGCCAAGATCTTCGTCCAGGGTACTCTGGAAACACCATATATTTT.

This clone has only one observation. The V gene is TRBV27, the J gene TRBJ2-7, with 8 nucleotides matching TRBD1. From germline, CDR1 is MNHEY and CDR2 SMNVEV (reference sequence). The V segment lost 5 bases and the J segment 2 bases; nucleotides outside the gene matches: 5. CDR3 length: 14 residues. CDR3 sequence: CASSPRTGTYEQYF. The CDR3 DNA sequence: TGTGCCAGCAGTCCCCGGACAGGGACCTACGAGCAGTACTTC.

J is TRBJ2-1 and V is TRBV3-1 (or the pseudogene TRBV3-2); 10 bases map to TRBD2. The CDR3 has 15 residues. Germline lookup yields CDR1 LGHDT and CDR2 YNNKEL (reference sequence). The V gene end was trimmed by 0 bases and the J gene end by 8 bases; junction bases not matched to a gene: 4. The CDR3 loop is CASSQEGLAGDEQFF. For the CDR3, the DNA is TGTGCCAGCAGCCAAGAAGGTCTAGCGGGAGATGAGCAGTTCTTC.

The genes are TRBV15 and TRBJ2-6; no reliable D call. With 0 bases removed from V and 0 bases from J, the gap between germline ends came to 15 bases. The CDR3 loop spans 19 amino acids. The V gene's germline CDR1 is LNHNV and CDR2 YYDKDF (reference sequence). CDR3 in amino acids: CATSRDLAGLNSGANVLTF. CDR3 DNA sequence: TGTGCCACCAGCAGAGATCTTGCAGGTCTGAACTCTGGGGCCAACGTCCTGACTTTC. The whole variable domain, filled in from reference TRBV15 and TRBJ2-6, reads DAMVIQNPRYQVTQFGKPVTLSCSQTLNHNVMYWYQQKSSQAPKLLFHYYDKDFNNEADTPDNFQSRRPNTSFCFLDIRSPGLGDTAMYLCATSRDLAGLNSGANVLTFGAGSRLTVL.

This chain uses TRBV11-3 with TRBJ2-1, with 8 bases matching TRBD2. The V gene end was trimmed by 5 bases and the J gene end by 8 bases; junction bases not matched to a gene: 14. This CDR3 spans 16 amino acids. Germline V lookup: CDR1 SGHNT, CDR2 YENEEA. CDR3: CASSHSEGGRRDEQFF. CDR3 bases: TGTGCCAGCAGCCATTCCGAGGGCGGGAGGAGGGATGAGCAGTTCTTC.

V is TRBV19 and J is TRBJ2-3, with TRBD2 matching 9 bases. The CDR3 has 15 amino acids. Germline assignment: CDR1 LNHDA and CDR2 SQIVND (reference sequence). Trimming at V came to 3 bases and at J to 1 base, leaving 2 bases not matched to a gene. The CDR3 reads CASSIGGRGTDTQYF. The CDR3 region has the DNA TGTGCCAGTAGTATCGGCGGGAGGGGCACAGATACGCAGTATTTT. The whole variable domain, filled in from reference TRBV19 and TRBJ2-3, reads DGGITQSPKYLFRKEGQNVTLSCEQNLNHDAMYWYRQDPGQGLRLIYYSQIVNDFQKGDIAEGYSVSREKKESFPLTVTSAQKNPTAFYLCASSIGGRGTDTQYFGPGTRLTVL.

The chain uses TRBV4-2 and TRBJ2-1, with 10 bases lining up with TRBD2. The J segment lost 10 bases and the V segment lost 3 bases, leaving 18 bases of the junction unmatched. Germline assignment: CDR1 LGHNA and CDR2 YNFKEQ. The CDR3 sequence is 18 residues long. For the CDR3, the DNA is TGTGCCAGCAGCCATATAACTACACTACCGGGACTAGCGCCAGAGCAGTTCTTC. It encodes CASSHITTLPGLAPEQFF.

The V gene is TRBV2, the J gene TRBJ2-5, with D possibly matching TRBD1 (6 bases). The germline V gene encodes CDR1 SNHLY and CDR2 FYNNEI. Deletions cut 4 bases from V and 3 bases from J, with 6 bases between. This CDR3 region has 12 residues. CDR3 amino acids: CASSGTEETQYF. DNA for the CDR3: TGTGCCAGCAGTGGGACAGAAGAGACCCAGTACTTC.

The V and J genes are TRBV28 and TRBJ1-1, with D perhaps matching TRBD1 (6 bases). This CDR3 is 14 amino acids long. Germline CDR1 and CDR2: MDHEN and SYDVKM. V was clipped by 4 bases and J by 3 bases, with 12 bases between them. CDR3 nucleotides: TGTGCCAGCAGTTCCCAGACAGGCCACACTGAAGCTTTCTTT. This gives the protein CASSSQTGHTEAFF.

V and J are TRBV13 and TRBJ2-1; D might be TRBD2 (5 bases). V was shortened by 2 bases and J by 5 bases, with 13 bases between the two germline ends. The V gene's germline CDR1 is PRHDT and CDR2 FYEKMQ (reference sequence). This CDR3 comprises 15 residues. The CDR3 spells CASSLSPSRNNEQFF. The CDR3 DNA follows: TGTGCCAGCAGCTTATCCCCTAGCAGAAACAATGAGCAGTTCTTC.

The chain has TRBV5-1 and TRBJ1-1, with 8 bases identical to TRBD1. The germline V gene encodes CDR1 SGHRS and CDR2 YFSETQ. The trim removed 6 bases at V and 11 bases at J, leaving 15 bases unmatched. This CDR3 is built from 14 residues. CDR3 DNA sequence: TGCGCCAGCACCTCAGGGGGCGCGAATTGGGAGGCTTTCTTT. This encodes CASTSGGANWEAFF.

The genes are TRBV7-2 and TRBJ2-5; TRBD1 might be the D (5 bases). The CDR3 is 16 amino acids. The germline CDR1 and CDR2 sequences are SGHTA and FQGNSA. Trimming took off 1 base at V and 1 base at J, with 13 bases between the two ends. The CDR3 protein is CASSLGGHRSQETQYF. CDR3 nucleotide sequence: TGTGCCAGCAGCTTAGGGGGCCACCGGAGCCAAGAGACCCAGTACTTC.

The J gene is TRBJ2-5, the V gene TRBV24-1, with TRBD1 matching 7 bases. CDR1 and CDR2 from the germline V gene are KGHDR and SFDVKD. With 3 bases clipped from V and 5 bases from J, the junction kept 8 bases outside the gene matches. This CDR3 region has 15 residues. In nucleotides, the CDR3 is TGTGCCACCAGTGATAGCCGACAGGGCGGGGAGACCCAGTACTTC. Protein product: CATSDSRQGGETQYF.